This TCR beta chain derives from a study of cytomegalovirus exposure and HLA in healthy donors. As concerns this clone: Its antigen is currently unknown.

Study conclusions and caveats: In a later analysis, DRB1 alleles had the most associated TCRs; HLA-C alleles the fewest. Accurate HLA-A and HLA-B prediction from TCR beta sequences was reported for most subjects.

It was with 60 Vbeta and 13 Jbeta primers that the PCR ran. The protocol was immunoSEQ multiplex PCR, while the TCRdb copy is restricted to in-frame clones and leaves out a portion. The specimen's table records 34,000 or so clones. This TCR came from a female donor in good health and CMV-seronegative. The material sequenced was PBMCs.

For the CDR3, the DNA is TGTGCCAGCAGCTCACGGGGGGCGATTACCTCCGAAGCTTTCTTT. Its protein is CASSSRGAITSEAFF. The chain is built from TRBV5-4 and TRBJ1-1; a possible D gene is TRBD1 (6 bases). CDR1 and CDR2 (germline): SGHNT, YYREEE (reference sequence). This CDR3 spans 15 amino acids. Trimming took 3 bases from V and 8 from J, leaving 20 bases between them.